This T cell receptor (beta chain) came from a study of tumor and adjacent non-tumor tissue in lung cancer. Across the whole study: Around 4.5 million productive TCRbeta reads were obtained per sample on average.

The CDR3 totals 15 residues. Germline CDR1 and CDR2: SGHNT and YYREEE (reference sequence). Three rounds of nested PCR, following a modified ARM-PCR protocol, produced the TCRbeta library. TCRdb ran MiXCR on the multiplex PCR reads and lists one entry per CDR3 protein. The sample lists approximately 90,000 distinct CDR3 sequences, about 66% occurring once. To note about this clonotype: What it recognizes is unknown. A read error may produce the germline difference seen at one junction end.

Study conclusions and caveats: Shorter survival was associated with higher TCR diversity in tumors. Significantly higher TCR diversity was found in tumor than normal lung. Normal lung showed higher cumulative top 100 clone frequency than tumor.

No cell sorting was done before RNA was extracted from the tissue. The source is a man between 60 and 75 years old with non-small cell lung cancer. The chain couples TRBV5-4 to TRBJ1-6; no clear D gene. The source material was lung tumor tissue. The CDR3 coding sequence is TGTGACAGCAGCTTGGATGTGGGTGGCAATTCACCCCTCTACTTT. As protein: CDSSLDVGGNSPLYF.